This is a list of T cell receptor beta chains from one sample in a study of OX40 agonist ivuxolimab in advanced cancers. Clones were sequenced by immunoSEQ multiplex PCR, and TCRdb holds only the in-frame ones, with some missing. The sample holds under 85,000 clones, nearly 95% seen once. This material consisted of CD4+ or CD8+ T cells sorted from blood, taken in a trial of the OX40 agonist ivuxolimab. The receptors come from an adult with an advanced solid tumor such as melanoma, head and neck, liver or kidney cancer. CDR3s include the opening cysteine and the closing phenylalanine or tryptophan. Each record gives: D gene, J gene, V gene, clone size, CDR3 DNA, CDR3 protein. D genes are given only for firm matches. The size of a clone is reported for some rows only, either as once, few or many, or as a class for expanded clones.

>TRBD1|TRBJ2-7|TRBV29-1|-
TGCAGCGTTGAGGAGGACAGGTCCTACGAGCAGTACTTC
CSVEEDRSYEQYF
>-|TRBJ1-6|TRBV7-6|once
TGTGCCAGCAGCTTACTAGAGCCAAGGAATTCACCCCTCCACTTT
CASSLLEPRNSPLHF
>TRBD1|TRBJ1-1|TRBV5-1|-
TGCGCCAGCAGACAGGGGGGACTTGAAGCTTTCTTT
CASRQGGLEAFF
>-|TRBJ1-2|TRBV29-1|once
TGCAGCGTTGAGTCGCCAGACTACTATGGCTACACCTTC
CSVESPDYYGYTF
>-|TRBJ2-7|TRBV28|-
TGTGCCAGCAGTTTGTCGGCAGGAGCCTACGAGCAGTACTTC
CASSLSAGAYEQYF
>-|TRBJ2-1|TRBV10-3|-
TGTGCCGCGGGACCATACAATGAGCAGTTCTTC
CAAGPYNEQFF
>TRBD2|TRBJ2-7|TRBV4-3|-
TGCGCCAGCAGCCAAGAAGGACTAGCGGGGGGGGGCTACGAGCAGTACTTC
CASSQEGLAGGGYEQYF
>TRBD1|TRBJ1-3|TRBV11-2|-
TGTGCCAGCAGCTACCGACAGGGACCTCCTGGAAACACCATATATTTT
CASSYRQGPPGNTIYF
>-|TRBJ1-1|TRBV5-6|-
TGTGCCAGCAGCCCGGCCTCGACTGAAGCTTTCTTT
CASSPASTEAFF
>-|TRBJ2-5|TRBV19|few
TGTGCCAGCTCAGGGGGGGGCGTGGTGGAGACCCAGTACTTC
CASSGGGVVETQYF
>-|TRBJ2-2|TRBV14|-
TGTGCCAGCAGCTCACGGGCAGATTTTAACACCGGGGAGCTGTTTTTT
CASSSRADFNTGELFF
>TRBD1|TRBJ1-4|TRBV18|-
TGTGCCAGCTCACCACCGGACAGGGGGAATGAAAAACTGTTTTTT
CASSPPDRGNEKLFF
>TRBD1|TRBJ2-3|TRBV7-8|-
TGTGCCAGCAGCTTATTTTACAGGGGGGCAGATACGCAGTATTTT
CASSLFYRGADTQYF
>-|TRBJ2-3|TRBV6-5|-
TGTGCCAGCAGGGAGACTCTCACAGATACGCAGTATTTT
CASRETLTDTQYF
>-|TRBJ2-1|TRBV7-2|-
TGTGCCAGCAGCTTAAGACGTGCCCGTGAGCAGTTCTTC
CASSLRRAREQFF
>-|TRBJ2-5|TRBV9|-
TGTGCCAGCAGCGTAGGTCAGGGCCAAGAGACCCAGTACTTC
CASSVGQGQETQYF
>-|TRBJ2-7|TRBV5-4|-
TGTGCCAGCAGCTCGCAGGGGTCCAAGGAGGACTTC
CASSSQGSKEDF
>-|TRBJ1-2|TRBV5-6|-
TGTGCCAGCAGCTTGGAAGGCGTCTATGGCTACACCTTC
CASSLEGVYGYTF
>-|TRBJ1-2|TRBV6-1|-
TGTGCCAGCAGTGAAGCGGGTCATACAGGGTATGGCTACACCTTC
CASSEAGHTGYGYTF
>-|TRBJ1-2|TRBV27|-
TGTGCCAGCAGCCCCCAGGCAGGGAAAGGCGGCTACACCTTC
CASSPQAGKGGYTF
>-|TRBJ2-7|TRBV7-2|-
TGTGCCAGCAGCTTCCCGACAGATACCTACGAGCAGTACTTC
CASSFPTDTYEQYF
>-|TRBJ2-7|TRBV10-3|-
TGTGCCATCAGAGCCGGGACCCTCGACGCCCACGAGCAGTACTTC
CAIRAGTLDAHEQYF
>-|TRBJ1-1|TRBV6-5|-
TGTGCCAGCCGGCAGGGATTGAACACTGAAGCTTTCTTT
CASRQGLNTEAFF
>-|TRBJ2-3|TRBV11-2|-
TGTGCCAGCAGCTTCGGTTCAGATACGCAGTATTTT
CASSFGSDTQYF
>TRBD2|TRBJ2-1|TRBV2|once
TGTGCCAGCAGTGAGGGGGGGTACAATGAGCAGTTCTTC
CASSEGGYNEQFF
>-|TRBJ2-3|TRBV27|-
TGTGCCAGCAGTTTTGGGGATACGCAGTATTTT
CASSFGDTQYF
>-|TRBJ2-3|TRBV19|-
TGTGCCAGTAGTCCCCACCCAGATACGCAGTATTTT
CASSPHPDTQYF
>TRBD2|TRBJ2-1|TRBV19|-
TGTGCCAGTAGGACGGGGGGGCAAAGCCATGAGCAGTTCTTC
CASRTGGQSHEQFF
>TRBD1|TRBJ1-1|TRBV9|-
TGTGCCAGCAGCACAACTACGGACAGGGGGGACACTGAAGCTTTCTTT
CASSTTTDRGDTEAFF
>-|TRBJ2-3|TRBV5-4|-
TGTGCCAGCAGCTTGAGGTCAGGGTTCGGCACAGATACGCAGTATTTT
CASSLRSGFGTDTQYF
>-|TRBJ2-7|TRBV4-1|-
TGCGCCAGCAGCCAAGATCCAGGGGAGGACTACGAGCAGTACTTC
CASSQDPGEDYEQYF
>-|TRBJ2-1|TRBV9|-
TGTGCCAGCAGCGTAGTCCCTACCTCCTACAATGAGCAGTTCTTC
CASSVVPTSYNEQFF
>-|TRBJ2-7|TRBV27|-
TGTGCCAGCAGTTCGAGCCCCTTCTACGAGCAGTACTTC
CASSSSPFYEQYF
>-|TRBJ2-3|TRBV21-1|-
TGTGCCAGCAGCAAAGACCGACAGGGGCTCTACACAGATACGCAGTATTTT
CASSKDRQGLYTDTQYF
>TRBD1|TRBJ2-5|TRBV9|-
TGTGCCAGCAGCGTAGTAGGACAGGGACAAGAGACCCAGTACTTC
CASSVVGQGQETQYF
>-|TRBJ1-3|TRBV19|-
TGTGCCAGTACCCAGTCTGATACCCTGGGAAGGATAAGAGGGAACACCATATATTTT
CASTQSDTLGRIRGNTIYF
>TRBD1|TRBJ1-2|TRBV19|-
TGTGCCAGTGGGGCCAGCCTTGGGACAGGGGCAGATGGCTACACCTTC
CASGASLGTGADGYTF
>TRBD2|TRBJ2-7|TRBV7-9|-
TGTGCCAGCAGAGCGGGAGACTACGAGCAGTACTTC
CASRAGDYEQYF
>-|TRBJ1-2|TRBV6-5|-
TGTGCCAGCAGTTACGGCCAGGGGAATGGCTACACCTTC
CASSYGQGNGYTF
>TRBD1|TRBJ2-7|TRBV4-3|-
TGCGCCAGCAGCCTTCACAGGGGGGCCTACGAGCAGTACTTC
CASSLHRGAYEQYF
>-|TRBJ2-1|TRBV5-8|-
TGTGCCAGCAGCCTTGGACTCCTCTCCTACAATGAGCAGTTCTTC
CASSLGLLSYNEQFF
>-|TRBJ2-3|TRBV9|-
TGTGCCAGCAGCGTAGAGGTTAGCCCCACAGATACGCAGTATTTT
CASSVEVSPTDTQYF
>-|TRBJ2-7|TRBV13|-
TGTGCCAGCAGTAGGGACTCCGCCGAGCAGTACTTC
CASSRDSAEQYF
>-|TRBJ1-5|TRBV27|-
TGTGCCAGCAGTTTTACAGGGATTCAGCCCCAGCATTTT
CASSFTGIQPQHF
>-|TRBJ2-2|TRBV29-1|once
TGCAGCGTGTTAACAGGGAACACCGGGGAGCTGTTTTTT
CSVLTGNTGELFF
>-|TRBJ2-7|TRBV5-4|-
TGTGCCAGCAGCTTCAGCGGCTACGAGCAGTACTTC
CASSFSGYEQYF
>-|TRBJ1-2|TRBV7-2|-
TGTGCCAGCAGCTTAGCGCCGGTTAGACAGCCCTGTTGCGACACCTTC
CASSLAPVRQPCCDTF
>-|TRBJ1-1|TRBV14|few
TGTGCCAGCAGCGTATGGCGTACAGGGTACACTGAAGCTTTCTTT
CASSVWRTGYTEAFF
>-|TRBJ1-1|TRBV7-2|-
TGTGCCAACCAGGGGAACACTGAAGCTTTCTTT
CANQGNTEAFF
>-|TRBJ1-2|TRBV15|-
TGTGCCACCAGCCCGGCGGTGAACGCCGTGGAGGGCTACACCTTC
CATSPAVNAVEGYTF
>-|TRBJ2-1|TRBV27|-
TGTGCCAGCAGTTTCGGCCGAGGCGATGAGCAGTTCTTC
CASSFGRGDEQFF
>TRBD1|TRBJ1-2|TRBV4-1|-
TGCGCCAGCAGCCAAGGGGACAGGGGCTACACCTTC
CASSQGDRGYTF
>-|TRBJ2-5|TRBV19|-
TGTGCCAGTAGCCTTCGGGAGTATTTGGGGGAGACCCAGTACTTC
CASSLREYLGETQYF
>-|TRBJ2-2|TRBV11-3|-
TGTGCCAGCAGCACAAGCACCGGGGAGCTGTTTTTT
CASSTSTGELFF
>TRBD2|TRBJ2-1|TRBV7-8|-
TGTGCCAGCAGCTTAGAGGCTAGCGGGAATGAGCAGTTCTTC
CASSLEASGNEQFF